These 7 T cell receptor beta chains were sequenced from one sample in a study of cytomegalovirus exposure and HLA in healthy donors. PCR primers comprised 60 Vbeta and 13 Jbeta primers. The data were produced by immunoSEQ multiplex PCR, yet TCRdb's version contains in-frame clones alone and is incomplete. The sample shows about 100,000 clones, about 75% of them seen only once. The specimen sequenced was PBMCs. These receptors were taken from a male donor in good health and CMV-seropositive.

The CDR3 protein is CASSHPRLAGGSYEQYF. Here the CDR3 DNA reads TGTGCCAGCAGCCATCCCAGACTAGCGGGGGGCTCCTACGAGCAGTACTTC. The chain is built from TRBV4-2 and TRBJ2-7; 13 nucleotides align to TRBD2. Germline CDR1 and CDR2: LGHNA and YNFKEQ. Trimming cost V 3 bases and J 0 bases; bases outside gene matches: 5. The CDR3 totals 17 residues.

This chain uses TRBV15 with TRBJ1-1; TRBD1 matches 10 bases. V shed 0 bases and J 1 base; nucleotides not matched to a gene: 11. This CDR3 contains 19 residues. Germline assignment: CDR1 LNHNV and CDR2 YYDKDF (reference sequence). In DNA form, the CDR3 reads TGTGCCACCAGCAGAGATAAGTCAGGGACAGGGGTCAGGAACACTGAAGCTTTCTTT. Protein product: CATSRDKSGTGVRNTEAFF.

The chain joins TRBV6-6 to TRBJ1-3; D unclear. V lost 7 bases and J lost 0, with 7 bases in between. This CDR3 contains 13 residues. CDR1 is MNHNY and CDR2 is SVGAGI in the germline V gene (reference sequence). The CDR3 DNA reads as TGTGCCAGCACCCCCCGCTCTGGAAACACCATATATTTT. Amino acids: CASTPRSGNTIYF.

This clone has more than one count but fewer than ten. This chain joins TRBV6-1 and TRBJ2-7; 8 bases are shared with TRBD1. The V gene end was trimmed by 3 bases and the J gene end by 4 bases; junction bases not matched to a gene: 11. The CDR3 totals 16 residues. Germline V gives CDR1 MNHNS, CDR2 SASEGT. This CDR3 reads CASSEVLGRGHYEQYF. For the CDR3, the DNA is TGTGCCAGCAGTGAGGTTTTGGGCAGGGGGCATTACGAGCAGTACTTC.

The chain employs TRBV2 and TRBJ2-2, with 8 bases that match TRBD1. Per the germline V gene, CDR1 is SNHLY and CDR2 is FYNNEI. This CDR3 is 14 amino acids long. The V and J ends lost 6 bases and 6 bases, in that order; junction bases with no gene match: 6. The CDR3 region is CASSPGGSAGELFF. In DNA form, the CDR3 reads TGTGCCAGCAGCCCAGGGGGCTCGGCCGGGGAGCTGTTTTTT.

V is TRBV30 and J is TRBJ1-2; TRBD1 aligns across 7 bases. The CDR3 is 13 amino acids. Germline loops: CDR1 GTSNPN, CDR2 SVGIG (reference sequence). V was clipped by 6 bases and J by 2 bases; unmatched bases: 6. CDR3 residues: CACLGGANYGYTF. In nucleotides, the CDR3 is TGTGCCTGCTTAGGGGGCGCCAACTATGGCTACACCTTC. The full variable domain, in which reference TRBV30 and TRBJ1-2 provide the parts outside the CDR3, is SQTIHQWPATLVQPVGSPLSLECTVEGTSNPNLYWYRQAAGRGLQLLFYSVGIGQISSEVPQNLSASRPQDRQFILSSKKLLLSDSGFYLCACLGGANYGYTFGSGTRLTVV.

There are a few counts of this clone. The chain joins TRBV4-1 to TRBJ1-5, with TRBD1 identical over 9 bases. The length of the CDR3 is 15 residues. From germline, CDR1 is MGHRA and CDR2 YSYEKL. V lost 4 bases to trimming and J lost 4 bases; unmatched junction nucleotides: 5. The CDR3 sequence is CASSPRTGVNQPQHF. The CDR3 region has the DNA TGCGCCAGCAGCCCTCGGACAGGGGTAAATCAGCCCCAGCATTTT.